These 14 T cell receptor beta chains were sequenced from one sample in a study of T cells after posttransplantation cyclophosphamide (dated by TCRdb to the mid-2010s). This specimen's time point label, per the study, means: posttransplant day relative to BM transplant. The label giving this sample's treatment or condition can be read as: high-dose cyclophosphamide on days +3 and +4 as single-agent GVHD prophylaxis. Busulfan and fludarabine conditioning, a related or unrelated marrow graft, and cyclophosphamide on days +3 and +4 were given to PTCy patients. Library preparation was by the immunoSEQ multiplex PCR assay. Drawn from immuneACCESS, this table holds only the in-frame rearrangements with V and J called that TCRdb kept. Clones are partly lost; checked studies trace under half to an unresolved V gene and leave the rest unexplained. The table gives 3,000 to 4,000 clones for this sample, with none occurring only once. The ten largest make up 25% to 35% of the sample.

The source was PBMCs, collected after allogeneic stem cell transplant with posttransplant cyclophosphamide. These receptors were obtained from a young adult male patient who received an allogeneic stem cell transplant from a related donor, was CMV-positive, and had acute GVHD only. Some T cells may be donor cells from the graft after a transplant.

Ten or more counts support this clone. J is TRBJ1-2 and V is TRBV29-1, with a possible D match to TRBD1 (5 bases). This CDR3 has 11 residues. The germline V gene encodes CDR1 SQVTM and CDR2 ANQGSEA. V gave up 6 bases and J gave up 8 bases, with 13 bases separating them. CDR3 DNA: TGCAGCGTCGGGGGGACTGGAGGCTACACCTTC. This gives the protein CSVGGTGGYTF.

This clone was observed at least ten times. The CDR3, as DNA: TGTGCCAGTAGTATACGTGGGGGGGGCACCGGGGAGCTGTTTTTT. Amino acid sequence: CASSIRGGGTGELFF. The V and J genes are TRBV19 and TRBJ2-2; 7 nucleotides align to TRBD2. The germline V gene has CDR1 LNHDA and CDR2 SQIVND (reference sequence). The CDR3 is made up of 15 amino acids. The V segment lost 2 bases and the J segment 4 bases; nucleotides outside the gene matches: 4.

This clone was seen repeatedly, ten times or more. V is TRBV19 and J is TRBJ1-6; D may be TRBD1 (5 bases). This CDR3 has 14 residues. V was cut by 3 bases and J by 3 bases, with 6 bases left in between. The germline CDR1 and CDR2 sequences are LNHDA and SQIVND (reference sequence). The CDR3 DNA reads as TGTGCCAGTAGTATTCAGGGCTATAATTCACCCCTCCACTTT. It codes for CASSIQGYNSPLHF.

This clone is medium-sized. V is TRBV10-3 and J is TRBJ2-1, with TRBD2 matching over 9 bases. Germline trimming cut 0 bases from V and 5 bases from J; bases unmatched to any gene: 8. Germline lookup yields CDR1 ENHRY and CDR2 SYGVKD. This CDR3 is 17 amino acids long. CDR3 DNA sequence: TGTGCCATCAGTGAGTCAGGCGGGGGGGTTCCCAACAATGAGCAGTTCTTC. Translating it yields CAISESGGGVPNNEQFF.

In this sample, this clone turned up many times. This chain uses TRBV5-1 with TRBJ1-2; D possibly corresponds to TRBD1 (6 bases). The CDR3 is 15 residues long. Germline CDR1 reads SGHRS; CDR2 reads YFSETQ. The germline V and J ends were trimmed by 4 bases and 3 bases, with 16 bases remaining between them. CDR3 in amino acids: CASSPFAGADYGYTF. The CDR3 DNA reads TGCGCCAGCAGCCCCTTCGCAGGGGCGGACTATGGCTACACCTTC.

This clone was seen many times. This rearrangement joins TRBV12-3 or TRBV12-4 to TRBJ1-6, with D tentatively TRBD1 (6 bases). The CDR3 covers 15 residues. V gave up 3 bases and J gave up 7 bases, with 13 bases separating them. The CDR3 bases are TGTGCCAGCAGTTTTTCTATGAGGGGGAATTCACCCCTCCACTTT. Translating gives CASSFSMRGNSPLHF.

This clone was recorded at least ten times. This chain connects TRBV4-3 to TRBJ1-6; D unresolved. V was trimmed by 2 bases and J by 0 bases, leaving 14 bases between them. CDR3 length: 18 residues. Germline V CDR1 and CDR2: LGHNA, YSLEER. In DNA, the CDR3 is TGCGCCAGCAGCCAAAAGAGGACGGGGAGCTCCTATAATTCACCCCTCCACTTT. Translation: CASSQKRTGSSYNSPLHF.

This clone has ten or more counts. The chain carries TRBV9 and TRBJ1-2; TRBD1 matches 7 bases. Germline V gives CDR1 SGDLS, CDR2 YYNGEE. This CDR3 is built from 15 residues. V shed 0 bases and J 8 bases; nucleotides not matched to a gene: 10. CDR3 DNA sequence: TGTGCCAGCAGCGTAGGTTCCAGGGGGAAAGACGGCTACACCTTC. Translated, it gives CASSVGSRGKDGYTF.

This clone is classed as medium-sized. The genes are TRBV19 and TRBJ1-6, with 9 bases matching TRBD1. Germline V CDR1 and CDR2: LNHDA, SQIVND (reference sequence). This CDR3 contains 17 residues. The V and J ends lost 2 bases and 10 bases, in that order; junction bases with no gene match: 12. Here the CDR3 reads CASSISGGGTGRSPLHF. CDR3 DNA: TGTGCCAGTAGTATATCCGGAGGGGGGACAGGGCGATCACCCCTCCACTTT.

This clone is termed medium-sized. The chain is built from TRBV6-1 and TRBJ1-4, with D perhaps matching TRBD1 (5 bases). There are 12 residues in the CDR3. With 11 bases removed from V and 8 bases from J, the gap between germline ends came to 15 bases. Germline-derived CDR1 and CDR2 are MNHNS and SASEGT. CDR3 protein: CALRGSREKLFF. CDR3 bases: TGTGCCTTAAGGGGCTCTAGAGAAAAACTGTTTTTT.

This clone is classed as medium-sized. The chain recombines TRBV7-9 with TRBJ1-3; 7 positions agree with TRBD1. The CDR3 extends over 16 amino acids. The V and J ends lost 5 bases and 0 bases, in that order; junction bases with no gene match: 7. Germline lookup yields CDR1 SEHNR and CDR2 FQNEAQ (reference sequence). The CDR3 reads CASSVRQGSSGNTIYF. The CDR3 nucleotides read TGTGCCAGCAGCGTCCGACAGGGAAGCTCTGGAAACACCATATATTTT.

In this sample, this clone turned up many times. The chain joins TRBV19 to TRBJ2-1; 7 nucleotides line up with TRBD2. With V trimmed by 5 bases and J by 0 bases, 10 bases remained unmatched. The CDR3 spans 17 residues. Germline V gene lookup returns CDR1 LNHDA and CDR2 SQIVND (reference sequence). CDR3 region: CASSSSGVGSSYNEQFF. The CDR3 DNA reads TGTGCCAGTAGTTCCAGCGGGGTGGGGAGCTCCTACAATGAGCAGTTCTTC.

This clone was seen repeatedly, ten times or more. CDR3 coding DNA: TGTGCCAGCAGCCAAGGGACAGGGGATAGTCAGCCCCAGCATTTT. It is translated as CASSQGTGDSQPQHF. V is TRBV4-2 and J is TRBJ1-5; 9 bases align to TRBD1. The CDR3 spans 15 residues. Germline V CDR1 and CDR2: LGHNA, YNFKEQ. Trimming removed 1 base from V and 6 bases from J; junction bases left unmatched: 4.

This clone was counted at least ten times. The CDR3 spells CASSPWGTSGQGKRDTQYF. CDR3 bases: TGTGCCAGCAGTCCGTGGGGTACCTCGGGACAGGGAAAGAGAGATACGCAGTATTTT. This chain joins TRBV6-2 or TRBV6-3 and TRBJ2-3, with 9 bases that match TRBD1. V lost 5 bases and J lost 5; bases outside the gene matches: 20. The germline CDR1 and CDR2 sequences are MNHEY and SVGEGT. CDR3 size: 19 residues.